One and the same sample provided the 29 T cell receptor beta chains below, sequenced in a study of control samples from healthy donors and cancer patients. Libraries were prepared by immunoSEQ multiplex PCR; TCRdb keeps only in-frame clonotypes and omits some of them. This sample has some 89,000 clones, with more than 75% found just once. Sample: blood. These receptors originate from a woman in her forties in good health.

The rearrangement uses TRBV27 and TRBJ1-3; D is undetermined. The length of the CDR3 is 15 residues. V lost 0 bases and J 0 bases, leaving 6 bases between the germline ends. Germline CDR1 and CDR2: MNHEY and SMNVEV (reference sequence). The DNA for the CDR3 is TGTGCCAGCAGTTTATCTGGGAACTCTGGAAACACCATATATTTT. This encodes CASSLSGNSGNTIYF.

The gene calls are TRBV25-1 and TRBJ2-7, with a tentative D call TRBD2 (5 bases). The CDR3 sequence is 13 residues long. Germline CDR1 is MGHDK and CDR2 is SYGVNS. V was shortened by 2 bases and J by 7 bases, with 12 bases between the two germline ends. The chain's CDR3 is CASSEPGLEEQYF. CDR3 nucleotide sequence: TGTGCCAGCAGTGAACCCGGACTGGAAGAGCAGTACTTC.

This clone came up once. The V gene is TRBV7-6, the J gene TRBJ2-1; 9 nucleotides line up with TRBD2. CDR3 length: 16 amino acids. From germline, CDR1 is SGHVS and CDR2 FNYEAQ. Trimming at V came to 5 bases and at J to 5 bases, leaving 10 bases not matched to a gene. CDR3 in amino acids: CASSPRRRGGNNEQFF. The CDR3 nucleotides read TGTGCCAGCAGCCCGCGGAGGCGGGGGGGGAACAATGAGCAGTTCTTC.

The rearrangement links TRBV6-2 or TRBV6-3 to TRBJ2-1; the match to TRBD2 covers 8 bases. The J segment lost 0 bases and the V segment lost 6 bases, leaving 10 bases of the junction unmatched. This CDR3 comprises 17 residues. Germline CDR1 MNHEY, CDR2 SVGEGT. CDR3 DNA: TGTGCCAGCAGCCGCCGACTAGCGACGAGCTCCTACAATGAGCAGTTCTTC. Translating it yields CASSRRLATSSYNEQFF.

The V gene is TRBV2, the J gene TRBJ1-2; D unresolved. The CDR3 runs 15 residues. V was trimmed by 6 bases and J by 4 bases, leaving 18 bases between them. The germline V gene has CDR1 SNHLY and CDR2 FYNNEI. The DNA of the CDR3 is TGTGCCAGCAGGATGTTGGGAGATCTCAGCTATGGCTACACCTTC. Encoded protein: CASRMLGDLSYGYTF.

This clone has a single count. The J gene is TRBJ1-1, the V gene TRBV7-2, with D unclear. Germline lookup yields CDR1 SGHTA and CDR2 FQGNSA. The ends were cut back, 6 bases at V and 4 bases at J, with 9 bases in the middle. The CDR3 contains 12 residues. The CDR3 DNA follows: TGTGCCAGCAGGGACTGGGGCACTGAAGCTTTCTTT. Protein: CASRDWGTEAFF.

This clone is a singleton in its sample. The V call is TRBV6-5, the J call TRBJ1-5; 7 bases map to TRBD1. Per the germline V gene, CDR1 is MNHEY and CDR2 is SVGAGI. This CDR3 has 15 residues. V was clipped by 6 bases and J by 1 base; unmatched bases: 6. DNA for the CDR3: TGTGCCAGCAGGCAGGGGGTCTTGAGCAATCAGCCCCAGCATTTT. It translates to CASRQGVLSNQPQHF.

The sample holds a few counts of this clone. The genes are TRBV4-2 and TRBJ2-7; 9 bases are a match to TRBD2. Germline lookup yields CDR1 LGHNA and CDR2 YNFKEQ. The V and J ends lost 0 bases and 4 bases, in that order; junction bases with no gene match: 7. The CDR3 runs 16 residues. In nucleotides, the CDR3 is TGTGCCAGCAGCCAAGAATGGCTAGCGGGAAATTACGAGCAGTACTTC. Encoded protein: CASSQEWLAGNYEQYF.

The V gene is TRBV18, the J gene TRBJ2-1; no reliable D call. V lost 8 bases and J 7 bases, leaving 9 bases between the germline ends. This CDR3 region has 11 residues. Germline CDR1 is KGHSH and CDR2 is LQKENI. The CDR3 loop is CASRSENEQFF. CDR3 DNA: TGTGCCAGCCGGTCCGAGAATGAGCAGTTCTTC.

The chain carries TRBV6-5 and TRBJ1-3, with D possibly matching TRBD1 (5 bases). V was pared by 7 bases and J by 1 base, with 11 bases between. This CDR3 is built from 14 residues. Germline V gene lookup returns CDR1 MNHEY and CDR2 SVGAGI. CDR3 nucleotide sequence: TGTGCCAGCAAGAACGGGGCGTCTGGAAACACCATATATTTT. This translates into CASKNGASGNTIYF.

This clone has just a few counts. This chain uses TRBV3-1 (or the pseudogene TRBV3-2) with TRBJ1-2; D remains unclear. Germline V gives CDR1 LGHDT, CDR2 YNNKEL (reference sequence). Trimming removed 0 bases from V and 5 bases from J, with 13 bases in between. CDR3 size: 15 residues. DNA of the CDR3: TGTGCCAGCAGCCAAGACGAACCTGATATGTATGGCTACACCTTC. Amino acid sequence: CASSQDEPDMYGYTF.

V gene TRBV5-6 combines with J gene TRBJ1-1, with D perhaps TRBD1 (6 bases). Looked up from germline, CDR1 is SGHDT and CDR2 is YYEEEE. V dropped 2 bases and J dropped 5 bases, with 13 bases sitting between them. This CDR3 has 14 residues. The CDR3 bases are TGTGCCAGCAGCTTACAGGGATATAAAACTGAAGCTTTCTTT. Translated, it gives CASSLQGYKTEAFF.

The chain recombines TRBV19 with TRBJ2-7, with D possibly TRBD1 on 6 matching bases. Per germline, CDR1 LNHDA and CDR2 SQIVND (reference sequence). This CDR3 has 16 amino acids. V was pared by 4 bases and J by 0 bases, with 16 bases between. The DNA of the CDR3 is TGTGCCAGTAGTACTCATGGGACGGACAGCTCCTACGAGCAGTACTTC. Its translation: CASSTHGTDSSYEQYF.

V is TRBV27 and J is TRBJ2-1, with D possibly called TRBD1 or TRBD2 (6 bases each). Germline V gives CDR1 MNHEY, CDR2 SMNVEV (reference sequence). Trimming stripped 6 bases from V and 6 bases from J, with 18 bases between. CDR3 length equals 15 residues. DNA of the CDR3: TGTGCCAGCAGCCCCATATCGGGGGCCCGCAATGAGCAGTTCTTC. It is translated as CASSPISGARNEQFF.

The chain carries TRBV5-6 and TRBJ2-3, with 9 nucleotides matching TRBD2. This CDR3 spans 15 amino acids. V shed 6 bases, J shed 8 bases, and the junction held 13 bases outside the gene matches. Germline lookup yields CDR1 SGHDT and CDR2 YYEEEE. The CDR3 sequence: CASTLAGTRGPTQYF. The DNA of the CDR3 is TGTGCCAGCACCCTAGCGGGGACTCGGGGTCCTACGCAGTATTTT.

The rearrangement joins TRBV6-1 to TRBJ1-2; 7 bases map to TRBD1. The CDR3 length is 12 residues. V dropped 3 bases and J dropped 5; count of bases not matched to a gene: 0. CDR1 MNHNS and CDR2 SASEGT come from the germline V gene. The CDR3 DNA sequence: TGTGCCAGCAGTGACAGGGGGTATGGCTACACCTTC. Translated, it gives CASSDRGYGYTF.

In its sample, this clone was seen once. The V call is TRBV7-7, the J call TRBJ2-5; tentative D call: TRBD1 (5 bases). Trimming pared 1 base from V and 5 bases from J, leaving 14 bases between. Germline lookup yields CDR1 SSHAT and CDR2 FNYEAQ (reference sequence). CDR3 length: 15 amino acids. DNA of the CDR3: TGTGCCAGCAGCTTAGAGGCCAGGGTTGGGGAGACCCAGTACTTC. Translation: CASSLEARVGETQYF.

This chain connects TRBV10-3 to TRBJ1-2; no firm D call. Deletions cut 6 bases from V and 3 bases from J, with 8 bases between. The CDR3 length is 12 residues. Germline-derived CDR1 and CDR2 are ENHRY and SYGVKD. CDR3: CAIRAGDYGYTF. The DNA for the CDR3 is TGTGCCATCAGGGCCGGGGACTATGGCTACACCTTC.

V and J are TRBV6-2 or TRBV6-3 and TRBJ2-3; 7 bases line up with TRBD2. The CDR3 sequence is 17 residues long. Germline CDR1 is MNHEY and CDR2 is SVGEGT. V shed 6 bases and J 3 bases; nucleotides not matched to a gene: 15. CDR3 in amino acids: CASSPTETSLETDTQYF. The CDR3 DNA follows: TGTGCCAGCAGCCCGACCGAGACTAGCTTGGAAACAGATACGCAGTATTTT.

J is TRBJ2-1 and V is TRBV9, with 11 bases lining up with TRBD2. Trimming took 0 bases from V and 0 from J; bases not matched to a gene: 5. Germline V gene sequence: CDR1 SGDLS, CDR2 YYNGEE. CDR3 size: 18 residues. This CDR3 reads CASSVGTSGFSSYNEQFF. The CDR3 coding sequence is TGTGCCAGCAGCGTAGGGACTAGCGGGTTTAGCTCCTACAATGAGCAGTTCTTC. Supplemented by reference TRBV9 and TRBJ2-1, the full variable domain reads DSGVTQTPKHLITATGQRVTLRCSPRSGDLSVYWYQQSLDQGLQFLIQYYNGEERAKGNILERFSAQQFPDLHSELNLSSLELGDSALYFCASSVGTSGFSSYNEQFFGPGTRLTVL.

The V call is TRBV19, the J call TRBJ1-5; unclear D gene. V was clipped by 4 bases and J by 4 bases, with 14 bases between them. The CDR3 runs 15 residues. Germline CDR1 and CDR2: LNHDA and SQIVND (reference sequence). CDR3 nucleotides: TGTGCCAGTAGTAGAGCAGAGCTACTAAATCAGCCCCAGCATTTT. It yields the protein CASSRAELLNQPQHF.

This chain uses TRBV24-1 with TRBJ2-2; TRBD2 matches 11 bases. The ends lost 4 bases at V and 6 bases at J; junction bases unmatched: 9. The CDR3 contains 17 residues. Per germline, CDR1 KGHDR and CDR2 SFDVKD. DNA for the CDR3: TGTGCCACCAGTGACCGAACTAGCGGGGGAAGGTCCGGGGAGCTGTTTTTT. Translating it yields CATSDRTSGGRSGELFF.

The chain is built from TRBV10-3 and TRBJ1-2; TRBD1 agrees at 11 bases. CDR3 length: 16 amino acids. With 10 bases clipped from V and 4 bases from J, the junction kept 14 bases outside the gene matches. CDR1 and CDR2 (germline): ENHRY, SYGVKD. The CDR3 is CATTQGAGTGGYGYTF. In nucleotides, the CDR3 is TGTGCCACGACACAGGGGGCCGGGACAGGGGGCTATGGCTACACCTTC.

The chain couples TRBV7-8 to TRBJ2-3, with TRBD2 matching over 7 bases. The CDR3 sequence is 16 residues long. CDR1 and CDR2 from the germline V gene are SGHVS and FQNEAQ. The V and J ends lost 5 bases and 2 bases, in that order; junction bases with no gene match: 10. This chain's CDR3 is CASSPPGGVPTDTQYF. As DNA, the CDR3 is TGTGCCAGCAGCCCACCTGGGGGGGTTCCCACAGATACGCAGTATTTT.

The chain couples TRBV27 to TRBJ2-1; 8 bases are shared with TRBD1. Germline V gene lookup returns CDR1 MNHEY and CDR2 SMNVEV (reference sequence). V lost 2 bases, J lost 10 bases, and 1 base stayed unmatched. CDR3 length: 12 amino acids. CDR3 nucleotides: TGTGCCAGCAGTTTAGACAGGGGAGAGCAGTTCTTC. Amino acid sequence: CASSLDRGEQFF.

The chain employs TRBV25-1 and TRBJ2-4, with D perhaps TRBD2 (5 bases). Trimming took 4 bases from V and 9 from J, leaving 16 bases between them. Germline CDR1 and CDR2: MGHDK and SYGVNS. The CDR3 is 14 residues long. CDR3: CASSAGVAGGIQYF. As DNA, the CDR3 is TGTGCCAGCAGTGCCGGGGTAGCAGGTGGCATTCAGTACTTC. Based on the CDR3 plus reference TRBV25-1 and TRBJ2-4, the full variable domain is EADIYQTPRYLVIGTGKKITLECSQTMGHDKMYWYQQDPGMELHLIHYSYGVNSTEKGDLSSESTVSRIRTEHFPLTLESARPSHTSQYLCASSAGVAGGIQYFGAGTRLSVL.

The V gene is TRBV7-8, the J gene TRBJ2-3; D may match TRBD1 or TRBD2 (5 bases each). This CDR3 region has 17 residues. Trimming removed 1 base at V and 9 bases at J, with 23 bases between. CDR1 and CDR2 from the germline V gene are SGHVS and FQNEAQ. The CDR3 nucleotides read TGTGCCAGCAGCTTAGAAACCGGGACCCACGGACATTGGACGCAGTATTTT. Protein: CASSLETGTHGHWTQYF.

This clone was counted a single time. The chain links TRBV10-3 to TRBJ1-1; D unclear. Trimming stripped 4 bases from V and 1 base from J, with 7 bases between. The CDR3 loop spans 13 amino acids. CDR1 is ENHRY and CDR2 is SYGVKD in the germline V gene. Here the CDR3 DNA reads TGTGCCATCAGTGCGACGGAGAACACTGAAGCTTTCTTT. Translation: CAISATENTEAFF.

This clone was seen a single time. The CDR3 protein is CASSTEPDALDEQFF. CDR3 DNA: TGTGCCAGCAGCACCGAGCCGGATGCTCTCGATGAGCAGTTCTTC. The chain combines TRBV5-4 with TRBJ2-1; D call uncertain. Germline V gene sequence: CDR1 SGHNT, CDR2 YYREEE (reference sequence). The CDR3 sequence is 15 residues long. The V and J ends lost 4 bases and 8 bases respectively, with 19 bases between them.